Below, 6 T cell receptor beta chains from the same sample are listed, as sequenced in a study of blood T cell repertoires in COVID-19. The assay was immunoSEQ multiplex PCR, and TCRdb's table has in-frame clones only and misses some. The data hold about 300,000 clones, with 65% to 90% observed a single time. Sample: PBMCs or T cells enriched from blood (not recorded which). The receptor source for this set is a man aged 25 to 40 who had recovered from COVID-19.

This clone occurred once. V gene TRBV4-1 combines with J gene TRBJ2-3; 7 bases agree with TRBD2. With 2 bases clipped from V and 1 base from J, the junction kept 9 bases outside the gene matches. Germline-derived CDR1 and CDR2 are MGHRA and YSYEKL. CDR3 length: 17 residues. The CDR3 coding sequence is TGCGCCAGCAGCCAATTACCAGCGGGAACCCGCACAGATACGCAGTATTTT. This gives the protein CASSQLPAGTRTDTQYF.

The J gene is TRBJ1-4, the V gene TRBV21-1. TRBV21-1 represents a pseudogene. This CDR3 has 18 residues. The DNA for the CDR3 is TGTGCCAGCAGCTCAAAGTCACGCGGGGGCTCAACTAATGAAAAACTGTTTTTT. As protein: CASSSKSRGGSTNEKLFF.

This sequence joins TRBV21-1 and TRBJ1-1; TRBD1, the table's D call, lacks a check against the DNA. TRBV21-1 is classified as a pseudogene. This CDR3 has 14 amino acids. In DNA, the CDR3 is TGTGCCAGCAGCAAAAGGGACACCTTGACTGAAGCTTTCTTT. Protein: CASSKRDTLTEAFF.

This chain joins TRBV6-5 and TRBJ1-1; no firm D call. The V end lost 5 bases, the J end lost 3 bases, and 16 bases lay between the germline ends. Germline V gene data show CDR1 as MNHEY and CDR2 as SVGAGI. The CDR3 contains 15 residues. The chain's CDR3 is CASSPNRVLDTEAFF. The CDR3 coding sequence is TGTGCCAGCAGTCCCAATCGGGTATTGGACACTGAAGCTTTCTTT.

V is TRBV19 and J is TRBJ1-6; TRBD1 matches 9 bases. The junction had 4 bases not matched to a gene; V was cut back by 3 bases and J by 10 bases. CDR3 size: 14 residues. Germline-derived CDR1 and CDR2 are LNHDA and SQIVND (reference sequence). As DNA, the CDR3 is TGTGCCAGTAGTATGGGGACAGGGAACTCACCCCTCCACTTT. This sequence encodes CASSMGTGNSPLHF.

The sample holds a few counts of this clone. V is TRBV7-8 and J is TRBJ1-5; TRBD1 matches 8 bases. In germline, CDR1 is SGHVS, CDR2 FQNEAQ. The CDR3 runs 15 residues. J lost 4 bases, V lost 4 bases, and 6 bases had no gene match. CDR3 bases: TGTGCCAGCAGCTGGGAACAGGGGGAGAATCAGCCCCAGCATTTT. Amino acids: CASSWEQGENQPQHF. Full variable domain (remainder filled in from reference TRBV7-8 and TRBJ1-5): GAGVSQSPRYKVAKRGQDVALRCDPISGHVSLFWYQQALGQGPEFLTYFQNEAQLDKSGLPSDRFFAERPEGSVSTLKIQRTQQEDSAVYLCASSWEQGENQPQHFGDGTRLSIL.